What follows are 28 T cell receptor beta chains derived from one specimen sequenced in a study of T cell responses to AZD1222 COVID-19 vaccine (dated by TCRdb to about 2021). The time point label, read with the paper, signifies: baseline before first vaccination. Libraries were prepared through the immunoSEQ multiplex PCR assay. TCRdb mirrors the immuneACCESS table, restricted to in-frame sequences. Some clones are absent from its copies; in checked studies, under half trace to an unresolved V gene, and the reason for the others is unknown. The sample contains about 180,000 clones, 88% of them found a single time. The top ten hold approximately 8% of the sample. The sample was peripheral blood, taken on day 0 of AZD1222 vaccination. These receptors were collected from an adult in good health.

The chain couples TRBV5-1 to TRBJ2-3, with D possibly called TRBD1 or TRBD2 (5 bases each). Trimming took 3 bases from V and 1 from J, leaving 12 bases between them. The germline V gene encodes CDR1 SGHRS and CDR2 YFSETQ. The CDR3 consists of 15 residues. CDR3 amino acids: CASSSRDSGTDTQYF. In DNA form, the CDR3 reads TGCGCCAGCAGCTCCAGGGATAGCGGCACAGATACGCAGTATTTT.

This chain uses TRBV2 with TRBJ2-7; 10 nucleotides line up with TRBD1. With 6 bases clipped from V and 7 bases from J, the junction kept 3 bases outside the gene matches. Germline CDR1 reads SNHLY; CDR2 reads FYNNEI. The length of the CDR3 is 12 residues. The CDR3 coding sequence is TGTGCCAGCAGGGGACAGGGGTGGGAGCAGTACTTC. Translated: CASRGQGWEQYF. Full variable domain (missing parts from reference TRBV2 and TRBJ2-7): EPEVTQTPSHQVTQMGQEVILRCVPISNHLYFYWYRQILGQKVEFLVSFYNNEISEKSEIFDDQFSVERPDGSNFTLKIRSTKLEDSAMYFCASRGQGWEQYFGPGTRLTVT.

CDR3 protein: CASSVGTGSVQHF. The CDR3 DNA reads as TGTGCCAGCAGTGTCGGGACAGGGAGCGTCCAGCATTTT. V usage is TRBV12-3 or TRBV12-4 and J usage is TRBJ1-5, with 9 bases lining up with TRBD1. The CDR3 runs to 13 residues. The V and J ends lost 5 bases and 12 bases, in that order; junction bases with no gene match: 8.

The V call is TRBV7-9, the J call TRBJ1-1; D remains ambiguous. CDR3 length: 11 residues. Germline loops: CDR1 SEHNR, CDR2 FQNEAQ (reference sequence). CDR3 DNA: TGTGTTACGACGGAGCGGACTGAAGCTTTCTTT. Translated: CVTTERTEAFF.

This chain uses TRBV13 with TRBJ2-1; no firm D call. The ends were cut back, 1 base at V and 8 bases at J, with 6 bases in the middle. Germline V lookup: CDR1 PRHDT, CDR2 FYEKMQ (reference sequence). The CDR3 has 12 residues. The CDR3 nucleotides are TGTGCCAGCAGCTTAGTGGGGTATGAGCAGTTCTTC. Protein sequence: CASSLVGYEQFF.

This sequence joins TRBV11-3 and TRBJ2-2, with unresolved D. V gave up 5 bases and J gave up 1 base, with 2 bases separating them. Looked up from germline, CDR1 is SGHNT and CDR2 is YENEEA. The CDR3 contains 12 residues. CDR3 DNA sequence: TGTGCCAGCAGCCAGAACACCGGGGAGCTGTTTTTT. Translated, it gives CASSQNTGELFF.

CDR3 nucleotides: TGTGCCAGCAGCACGGGACTAGCGGGGAAGGATCAGTTCTTC. Translated: CASSTGLAGKDQFF. The V call is TRBV28, the J call TRBJ2-1, with TRBD2 matching 13 bases. The CDR3 has 14 amino acids. Germline V gene lookup returns CDR1 MDHEN and CDR2 SYDVKM. The V gene end was trimmed by 6 bases and the J gene end by 13 bases; junction bases not matched to a gene: 9.

The chain couples TRBV18 to TRBJ2-1; D is possibly TRBD1 (5 bases). The germline gives CDR1 KGHSH, CDR2 LQKENI. Trimming cost V 4 bases and J 8 bases, with 15 bases left between them. The CDR3 contains 14 residues. This chain's CDR3 is CASSLGQGVHEQFF. DNA of the CDR3: TGTGCCAGCTCACTCGGGCAGGGTGTACATGAGCAGTTCTTC.

The rearrangement uses TRBV6-2 or TRBV6-3 and TRBJ2-7; perhaps TRBD1 as D (6 bases). CDR1 is MNHEY, CDR2 SVGEGT, per germline. V was pared by 7 bases and J by 5 bases, with 18 bases between. This CDR3 region has 14 residues. The CDR3 sequence: CASNPRGRGHEQYF. CDR3 DNA: TGTGCCAGCAACCCAAGGGGCAGGGGCCACGAGCAGTACTTC.

V usage is TRBV25-1 and J usage is TRBJ2-7; no clear D gene. From germline, CDR1 is MGHDK and CDR2 SYGVNS. Trimming took 1 base from V and 4 from J, leaving 17 bases between them. This CDR3 has 16 residues. CDR3 nucleotides: TGTGCCAGCAGTGAATCGAAAGTCCTAAGGGTTTACGAGCAGTACTTC. Its translation: CASSESKVLRVYEQYF.

The chain links TRBV5-1 to TRBJ2-6; D is possibly TRBD1 (5 bases). V was clipped by 2 bases and J by 1 base, with 13 bases between them. Germline loops: CDR1 SGHRS, CDR2 YFSETQ. This CDR3 has 17 amino acids. CDR3 nucleotides: TGCGCCAGCAGCTTCCAACTCCAGGGATCTGGGGCCAACGTCCTGACTTTC. Its protein is CASSFQLQGSGANVLTF.

This sequence joins TRBV6-5 and TRBJ2-3, with D perhaps given as TRBD1 or TRBD2 (5 bases each). The CDR3 totals 13 residues. Germline CDR1 is MNHEY and CDR2 is SVGAGI. Trimming removed 6 bases at V and 5 bases at J, with 12 bases between. CDR3 in amino acids: CASRGDLLDTQYF. DNA of the CDR3: TGTGCCAGCAGGGGGGACCTTCTAGATACGCAGTATTTT.

This chain joins TRBV10-3 and TRBJ1-2, with TRBD1 matching over 8 bases. The CDR3 has 13 amino acids. V trimming: 6 bases; J trimming: 8 bases; junction bases outside the gene matches: 8. Germline assignment: CDR1 ENHRY and CDR2 SYGVKD. The CDR3 here is CAIRDDRGGGYTF. The CDR3 DNA reads as TGTGCCATCAGGGATGACAGGGGTGGCGGCTACACCTTC.

The chain joins TRBV7-6 to TRBJ1-2; D gene ambiguous. This CDR3 comprises 13 residues. V lost 5 bases, J lost 7 bases, and 14 bases lay in between. Germline assignment: CDR1 SGHVS and CDR2 FNYEAQ. In DNA form, the CDR3 reads TGTGCCAGCAGCCCCGGTCAAGAGGGTGGCTACACCTTC. Its translation: CASSPGQEGGYTF.

This sequence joins TRBV2 and TRBJ2-7; D is uncertain. V gave up 0 bases and J gave up 2 bases, with 8 bases separating them. CDR3 length: 14 amino acids. Germline assignment: CDR1 SNHLY and CDR2 FYNNEI. CDR3 sequence (DNA): TGTGCCAGCAGTGAAGCTAACCGACCCTACGAGCAGTACTTC. It specifies CASSEANRPYEQYF.

The rearrangement uses TRBV7-2 and TRBJ1-5; D is uncertain. This CDR3 is built from 13 residues. CDR1 and CDR2 (germline): SGHTA, FQGNSA. With 5 bases removed from V and 5 bases from J, the gap between germline ends came to 10 bases. CDR3 sequence reads: CASSPLLHQPQHF. The CDR3 DNA reads as TGTGCCAGCAGCCCCCTCTTGCATCAGCCCCAGCATTTT.

The chain joins TRBV30 to TRBJ1-3; TRBD1 matches 9 bases. Losses at the gene ends were 3 bases for V and 2 bases for J; bases not matched to a gene: 5. Germline CDR1 and CDR2: GTSNPN and SVGIG (reference sequence). The CDR3 sequence is 15 residues long. The CDR3 here is CAWREQGAAGNTIYF. The CDR3 DNA is TGTGCCTGGAGAGAACAGGGGGCGGCTGGAAACACCATATATTTT.

The CDR3 DNA follows: TGTGCCAGCAGCCCGGGGGGGGGCCCCTACTACGAGCAGTACTTC. This gives the protein CASSPGGGPYYEQYF. The chain recombines TRBV5-5 with TRBJ2-7, with TRBD2 identical over 8 bases. The length of the CDR3 is 15 residues. The germline gives CDR1 SGHKS, CDR2 YYEKEE (reference sequence). Trimming cost V 4 bases and J 3 bases; bases outside gene matches: 9.

This sequence joins TRBV7-9 and TRBJ2-1; TRBD1 might be the D (6 bases). The V end was cut by 5 bases, the J end by 5 bases, with 10 bases between. Germline CDR1 SEHNR, CDR2 FQNEAQ (reference sequence). The CDR3 contains 13 residues. The CDR3 DNA reads TGTGCCAGCAGCCGACAGGCCCACAATGAGCAGTTCTTC. This codes for CASSRQAHNEQFF.

V is TRBV28 and J is TRBJ1-1; D is unresolved. The CDR3 runs to 14 residues. The germline V and J ends were trimmed by 4 bases and 5 bases, with 14 bases remaining between them. Germline-derived CDR1 and CDR2 are MDHEN and SYDVKM. This chain's CDR3 is CASSYSSAETEAFF. The CDR3 DNA reads TGTGCCAGCAGTTATTCCTCCGCGGAGACTGAAGCTTTCTTT.

The chain links TRBV7-3 to TRBJ1-3; D might be TRBD1 (5 bases). Trimming took 5 bases from V and 4 from J, leaving 15 bases between them. This CDR3 has 15 residues. Per germline, CDR1 SGHTA and CDR2 FQGTGA. CDR3 region: CASSPDGGSGNTIYF. The DNA of the CDR3 is TGTGCCAGCAGCCCCGACGGGGGATCGGGAAACACCATATATTTT.

The chain carries TRBV6-6 and TRBJ1-1; D is perhaps TRBD1 (6 bases). Per the germline V gene, CDR1 is MNHNY and CDR2 is SVGAGI (reference sequence). The V end was cut by 11 bases, the J end by 0 bases, with 10 bases between. This CDR3 spans 12 amino acids. This CDR3 reads CASSGVNTEAFF. The DNA for the CDR3 is TGTGCCTCCTCAGGGGTGAACACTGAAGCTTTCTTT.

The chain joins TRBV5-4 to TRBJ1-2; weak D call: TRBD1 (5 bases). Trimming took off 4 bases at V and 6 bases at J, with 16 bases between the two ends. The V gene's germline CDR1 is SGHNT and CDR2 YYREEE (reference sequence). The CDR3 is 14 residues long. CDR3 residues: CASSPGGVGNGYTF. The CDR3 region has the DNA TGTGCCAGCAGCCCTGGGGGGGTGGGAAATGGCTACACCTTC.

The table lists this clone with a few counts. The chain links TRBV5-8 to TRBJ1-1; D gene unclear. Germline V gene sequence: CDR1 SGHTS, CDR2 YDEGEE. Trimming removed 1 base at V and 6 bases at J, with 7 bases between. There are 12 residues in the CDR3. The CDR3 region has the DNA TGTGCCAGCAGCTTGTGGAGGGCTGAAGCTTTCTTT. This encodes CASSLWRAEAFF.

The V and J genes are TRBV6-2 or TRBV6-3 and TRBJ2-5, with D perhaps TRBD2 (5 bases). Germline V lookup: CDR1 MNHEY, CDR2 SVGEGT. The CDR3 is 11 amino acids. Between the trimmed V and J ends, which lost 5 bases and 5 bases, there was a span of 6 bases. CDR3: CASSPGETQYF. DNA for the CDR3: TGTGCCAGCAGTCCGGGGGAGACCCAGTACTTC.

The chain combines TRBV29-1 with TRBJ2-7; D possibly corresponds to TRBD1 (7 bases). Trimming took off 4 bases at V and 4 bases at J, with 17 bases between the two ends. The CDR3 contains 14 residues. The germline V gene encodes CDR1 SQVTM and CDR2 ANQGSEA. The CDR3 loop reads CSVVGFRGEYEQYF. CDR3 nucleotide sequence: TGCAGCGTTGTGGGTTTCAGGGGGGAGTACGAGCAGTACTTC.

The chain uses TRBV5-8 and TRBJ2-7, with D perhaps matching TRBD2 (5 bases). V gave up 0 bases and J gave up 1 base, with 11 bases separating them. The CDR3 has 15 amino acids. Per germline, CDR1 SGHTS and CDR2 YDEGEE. CDR3 DNA: TGTGCCAGCAGCTTGGTGGCGGGCTTATCCTACGAGCAGTACTTC. Translating gives CASSLVAGLSYEQYF.

This clone was seen a few times. The V and J genes are TRBV19 and TRBJ2-5; D gene uncertain. The germline V and J ends were trimmed by 3 bases and 2 bases, with 7 bases remaining between them. CDR1 and CDR2 from the germline V gene are LNHDA and SQIVND (reference sequence). The CDR3 runs 13 residues. CDR3 nucleotide sequence: TGTGCCAGTAGTATCAGCTTACAAGAGACCCAGTACTTC. Amino acids: CASSISLQETQYF.